The entry below describes one T cell receptor beta chain. Its antigen is unidentified. This sample stems from a study of shared clonotypes between healthy human individuals. Findings of the study overall: Sampling involved blood alone; tissue repertoires likely differ.

Method: immunoSEQ multiplex PCR; TCRdb's copy keeps in-frame clones and lacks some. The sample includes about 1.1 million clones, 70% to 80% of them seen just once. Germline loops: CDR1 SGHAT, CDR2 FQNNGV. V gave up 5 bases and J gave up 5 bases, with 21 bases separating them. The CDR3 has 16 amino acids. Donors, without exception, were Caucasian adults residing in Nashville, Tennessee. CD4+ cell separation produced CD45RA+ naive and CD45RA-negative memory subsets. The V call is TRBV11-2, the J call TRBJ2-5; D is undetermined. This sequence originates from a man younger than 35 in good health. Some clones in this sample may be carry-over from other donors' samples. Source material: memory CD4+ T cells from PBMCs. Subset reported: CD45RA-negative fraction. In nucleotides, the CDR3 is TGTGCCAGCAGCCCCTTGTACCTGGGGTCTAGGGAGACCCAGTACTTC. It is translated as CASSPLYLGSRETQYF.